This T cell receptor (beta chain) emerged from a study of glioma-infiltrating T cells (dated by TCRdb to 2016 to 2018). Concerning the study at large: TCR alpha- and beta-chain repertoires were sequenced from glioma tissue, non-neoplastic brain tissue and matched peripheral blood mononuclear cells. The paired cohort comprised three low-grade glioma patients, 7 or 8 primary glioblastoma patients and three non-glioma patients contributing non-neoplastic brain tissue. To gauge divergence between tissue and blood T-cell populations, every tissue-infiltrating repertoire was compared against the peripheral blood repertoire from the same patient.

TCR alpha and beta CDR3 regions were amplified with the iRepertoire nested amplicon-rescue multiplex PCR (arm-PCR) platform from RNA. For one-step reverse transcription and amplification, roughly 90-450 ng of tissue mRNA or PBMC total RNA was used as input. Following bead purification, Illumina adapters were added through a secondary multiplex PCR, and the libraries were then gel-purified between 200 and 400 bp. Internal 6-nucleotide barcodes were carried by the libraries and were used for demultiplexing. Libraries were sequenced on an Illumina MiSeq with 2x220 or 2x250 nucleotide paired-end reads. Concerning the study's data processing: Paired reads were merged using FLASH 1.2.11 and were aligned to the GRCh37 human genome using BWA-MEM, after which TRA and TRB reads were extracted. V and J assignment used an IMGT-derived reference of cassette sequences and CDR3 motifs that included pseudogenes. Three-frame translation of reads was performed, and productive CDR3s were defined as those with a C...FGXG motif and no stop codons. A clonotype was defined as a unique combination of a V-J cassette pair and a CDR3 amino acid sequence. Filtering of reads was based on Hamming distance, with the threshold set by the sequence error rate of each sample in mapped regions. The public sequencing data were trimmed at Q25 with fastp and processed into clonotypes with MiXCR by TCRdb, which kept only in-frame beta chains. Every distinct CDR3 protein forms one entry, paired with its most common genes and DNA. It is TCRdb's table, rather than the study itself, that gives the V and J calls and clone size. The sample profile shows around 130,000 distinct CDR3 sequences; under 30% of them were found once. About 30% of the sample is taken by the ten largest.

Summary of the overall study and its limitations: The group comparisons were based on small numbers of patients: three non-neoplastic, three low-grade glioma and roughly eight glioblastoma patients. In non-neoplastic patients, VJ-independent divergence between tissue and blood fell below expectation, whereas in all gliomas, and especially in low-grade gliomas, the divergence rose above expectation. Tissue and blood shared very few CDR3 sequences, a result attributed to high CDR3 diversity and limited sampling.

The table lists this clonotype with a few counts. Which antigen it targets is not known. Base qualities are not provided; no much larger clone lies one nucleotide away. Taken from cysteine to valine, the CDR3 has 13 residues. Only the CDR3 DNA is retained, 39 bases long and in frame from the first base. At the junction V is shortened by 0 bases and J by 2 bases, with 6 bases in between. According to the germline V gene (reference sequence), CDR1 reads SGHNT and CDR2 reads YYREEE. The chain is assembled from TRBV5-4 and TRBJ2-7, with no confidently assigned D gene. The sequence derives from a human donor with low-grade glioma or glioblastoma, undergoing nonglioma brain surgery, or in good health (not recorded which). Material for sequencing was glioma tissue, nonneoplastic brain tissue, or PBMCs (not recorded which). DNA sequence: TGTGCCAGCAGCTTGGTGGGCACCTACGAGCAGTACGTC. This gives the protein CASSLVGTYEQYV.